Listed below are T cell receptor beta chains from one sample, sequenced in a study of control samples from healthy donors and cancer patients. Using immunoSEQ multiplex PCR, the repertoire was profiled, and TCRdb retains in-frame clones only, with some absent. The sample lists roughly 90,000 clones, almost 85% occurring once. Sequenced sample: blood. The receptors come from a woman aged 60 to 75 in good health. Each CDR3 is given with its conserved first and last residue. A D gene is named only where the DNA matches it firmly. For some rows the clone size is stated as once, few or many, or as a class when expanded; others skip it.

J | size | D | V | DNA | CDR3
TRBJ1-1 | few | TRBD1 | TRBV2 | TGTGCCAGCAGGCGGACAGGGGGCATGGACACTGAAGCTTTCTTT | CASRRTGGMDTEAFF
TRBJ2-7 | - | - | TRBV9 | TGTGCCAGCAGCTCCACGGACTGGGGGTCCGAGCAGTACTTC | CASSSTDWGSEQYF
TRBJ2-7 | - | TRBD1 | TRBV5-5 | TGTGCCAGCAGCTCTGGACAGGGAGCCTACGAGCAGTACTTC | CASSSGQGAYEQYF
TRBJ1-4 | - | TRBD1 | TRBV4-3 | TGCGCCAGCAGCCGGGACAGGCGTCGTGAAAAACTGTTTTTT | CASSRDRRREKLFF
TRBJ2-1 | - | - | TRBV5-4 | TGTGCCAGCAGCTCGGGAGAAGGGGGTGAGCAGTTCTTC | CASSSGEGGEQFF
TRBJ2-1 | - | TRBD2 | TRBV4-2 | TGTGCCAGCAGCCAAGCGGGAGGGACGTACAATGAGCAGTTCTTC | CASSQAGGTYNEQFF
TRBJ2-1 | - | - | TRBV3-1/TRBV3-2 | TGTGCCAGCAGCCAAAGGGCCAACAATGAGCAGTTCTTC | CASSQRANNEQFF
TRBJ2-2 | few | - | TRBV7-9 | TGTGCCAGCAGCTTAAGGCCCCGGGAACACACCGGGGAGCTGTTTTTT | CASSLRPREHTGELFF
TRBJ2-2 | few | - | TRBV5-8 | TGTGCCAGTATGGGACGAACGAACACCGGGGAGCTGTTTTTT | CASMGRTNTGELFF
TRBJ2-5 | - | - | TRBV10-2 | TGCGCCAGCAGTGACGAGGTGGAGACCCAGTACTTC | CASSDEVETQYF
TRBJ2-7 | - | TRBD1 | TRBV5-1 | TGCGCCAGCAGCTTAGGACAGGAAACCTACGAGCAGTACTTC | CASSLGQETYEQYF
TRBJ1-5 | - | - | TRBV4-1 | TGCGCCAGCAGCCAAGAAGGTGACAGAAATCAGCCCCAGCATTTT | CASSQEGDRNQPQHF
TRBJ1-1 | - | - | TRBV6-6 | TGTGCCAGCAGCCTCTCTGGCGAAGCTTTCTTT | CASSLSGEAFF
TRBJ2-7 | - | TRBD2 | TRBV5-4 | TGTGCCAGCAGCTTGGGACTAGCGGGAGTCGACGAGCAGTACTTC | CASSLGLAGVDEQYF
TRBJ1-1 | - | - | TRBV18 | TGTGCCAGCTCACCGCAACTAAACACTGAAGCTTTCTTT | CASSPQLNTEAFF
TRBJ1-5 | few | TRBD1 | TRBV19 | TGTGCCAGTAGTTTTCGACAGGGTGGTGATCAGCCCCAGCATTTT | CASSFRQGGDQPQHF
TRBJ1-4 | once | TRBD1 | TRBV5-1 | TGCGCCAGCAGCTTGGTTCCCGGGACAGATAATGAAAAACTGTTTTTT | CASSLVPGTDNEKLFF
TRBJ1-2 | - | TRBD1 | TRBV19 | TGTGCCAGTAGCTCTCAGGGGGCCTATGGCTACACCTTC | CASSSQGAYGYTF
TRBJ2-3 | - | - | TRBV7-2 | TGTGCCAGCAGCTTAGCACTAGGACTGAATACGCAGTATTTT | CASSLALGLNTQYF
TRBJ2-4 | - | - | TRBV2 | TGTGCCAGCAGTGGGGGATTTACAGGGATCCAAAACATTCAGTACTTC | CASSGGFTGIQNIQYF
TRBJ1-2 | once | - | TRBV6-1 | TGTGCCAGCAGTGAAGAGCCGAGGGGGGTCCGCGGCTACACCTTC | CASSEEPRGVRGYTF
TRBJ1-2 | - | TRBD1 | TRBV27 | TGTGCCAGCAGTTCCCGGGACAGGGCGTATCTTACCTTC | CASSSRDRAYLTF
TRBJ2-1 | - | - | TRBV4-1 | TGCGCCAGCAGCCAAGATTCATTACGAGGCCCCGAGCAGTTCTTC | CASSQDSLRGPEQFF
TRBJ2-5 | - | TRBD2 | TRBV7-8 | TGTGCCAGCAGCTTCCTCAGACTAGCCCAAGAGACCCAGTACTTC | CASSFLRLAQETQYF
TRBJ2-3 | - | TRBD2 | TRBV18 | TGTGCCAGCCGAGACTCTAGCGGAGCCACAGATACGCAGTATTTT | CASRDSSGATDTQYF
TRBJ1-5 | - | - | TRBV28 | TGTGCCAGCAGTGGATGGCAGAACAGCAATCAGCCCCAGCATTTT | CASSGWQNSNQPQHF
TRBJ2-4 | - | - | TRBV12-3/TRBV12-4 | TGTGCCAGCAGTCGACAGGAAAACATTCAGTACTTC | CASSRQENIQYF
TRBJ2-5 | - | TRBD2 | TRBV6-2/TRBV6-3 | TGTGCCAGCAGTTCCGGACTAGCGGGGGAAGAAGGAGAGACCCAGTACTTC | CASSSGLAGEEGETQYF
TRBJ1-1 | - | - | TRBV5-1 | TGCGCCAGCAGCAGGGGACGGGCTGAAGCTTTCTTT | CASSRGRAEAFF
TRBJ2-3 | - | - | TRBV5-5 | TGTGCCTTTGGGCTAGCGCAGTATTTT | CAFGLAQYF